The source of this T cell receptor beta chain is a study of blood T cell repertoires in COVID-19 (dated by TCRdb to 2018 to 2020). Study-level background: Samples from collaborators originated in the United States, Italy and Spain and spanned both the acute and convalescent phases of COVID-19. Sample metadata almost always included a de-identified subject ID, COVID-19 status, age in years and sex. Where available, HLA class I and class II types were obtained from metadata supplied by the sample provider rather than from assay-based typing. The material from the prospective study consisted of cDNA or gDNA derived from T cells, B-cell-depleted T cells, or PBMCs. The samples were drawn from two sources: the first 160 participants of the ongoing ImmuneRACE study, and over 1,000 subjects contributed by 6 global collaborators. The repertoires were released in a freely available public database meant as a resource for research on the immune response to SARS-CoV-2. The dataset comprised deeply sampled blood TCRbeta repertoires from subjects exposed to, actively infected with, or recovered from COVID-19. Points the paper makes about the study in general: The amount of clinical and demographic metadata varied by source and participant and was provided uncurated.

TCRbeta CDR3 regions were amplified from genomic DNA by means of the immunoSEQ Assay, a bias-controlled multiplex PCR. The original pipeline was this. Within the assay, amplification of reference gene primers was used to estimate how many nucleated cells each sample contained. To quantify the absolute abundance of each unique TCRbeta CDR3 rearrangement, sequence reads were collapsed and filtered. Productive Simpson clonality was computed per sample as the square root of Simpson's diversity index over productive rearrangements. Here the immuneACCESS table is served through TCRdb, limited to in-frame sequences with V and J called. Missing clones are a known gap in these copies; in checked studies unresolved V genes cover under half, and the rest lacks a known reason. That table gives V, J and clone size, and the DNA gave D and trimming. This sample holds roughly 200,000 clones; roughly 87% were observed only once. 20% to 25% of the sample is held by the ten biggest clonotypes.

On this clone: No antigen is known for it. No base quality information exists; no much larger clone differs at one position.

The collaborating institutions used their own protocols to collect whole blood in K2EDTA tubes. For TCRbeta analysis, collaborator samples were shipped as frozen whole blood, as isolated PBMCs, or as DNA extracted from either sample type. The source is a man between 60 and 70 years old with active or convalescent COVID-19. The sample comprised peripheral blood.

The nucleotide sequence reads TGTGCCAGCAGTGCTGGGGGCTCCATCACAGATACGCAGTATTTT. Its product reads: CASSAGGSITDTQYF. The chain joins TRBV6-4 to TRBJ2-3, with a tentative D gene TRBD1 over 6 matching bases. The germline V gene sets CDR1 to MRHNA and CDR2 to SNTAGT. The V and J ends are trimmed by 4 bases and 2 bases, leaving 13 bases between them. The CDR3 starts with the cysteine, ends with the phenylalanine, and has 15 residues. Of all the DNA, just the CDR3 is kept, 45 bases in frame from base 1.